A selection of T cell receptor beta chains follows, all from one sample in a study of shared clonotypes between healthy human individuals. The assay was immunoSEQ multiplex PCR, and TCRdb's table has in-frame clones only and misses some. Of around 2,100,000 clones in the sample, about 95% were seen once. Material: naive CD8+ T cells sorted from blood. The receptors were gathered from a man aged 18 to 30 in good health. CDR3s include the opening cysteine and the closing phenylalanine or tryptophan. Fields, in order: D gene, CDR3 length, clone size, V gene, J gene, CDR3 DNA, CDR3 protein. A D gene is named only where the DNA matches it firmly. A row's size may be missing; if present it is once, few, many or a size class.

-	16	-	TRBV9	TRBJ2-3	TGTGCCAGCAGCCATGACCTAGTCAGTCCCACAGATACGCAGTATTTT	CASSHDLVSPTDTQYF
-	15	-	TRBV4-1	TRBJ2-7	TGCGCCAGCAGCCCGGTAGTGGAGGGTCCCTACGAGCAGTACTTC	CASSPVVEGPYEQYF
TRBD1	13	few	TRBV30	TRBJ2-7	TGTGCCTGGAGCGAAGGGACAGGCTACGAGCAGTACTTC	CAWSEGTGYEQYF
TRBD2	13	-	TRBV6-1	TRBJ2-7	TGTGCCAGCAGTTTAGCGGGGTCCTACGAGCAGTACTTC	CASSLAGSYEQYF
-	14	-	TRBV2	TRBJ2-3	TGTGCCAGCAGTGAAATCTGGGGGCCAGATACGCAGTATTTT	CASSEIWGPDTQYF
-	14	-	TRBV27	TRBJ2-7	TGTGCCAGCAGTTTCGGAGAGAGCTCCTACGAGCAGTACTTC	CASSFGESSYEQYF
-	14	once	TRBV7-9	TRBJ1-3	TGTGCCAGCAGCCCACAGGGAACTGGAAACACCATATATTTT	CASSPQGTGNTIYF
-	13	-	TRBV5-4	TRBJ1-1	TGTGCCAGCAGCCCGACGGACTCCACTGAAGCTTTCTTT	CASSPTDSTEAFF
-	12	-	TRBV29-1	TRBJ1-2	TGCAGCGTTGAAGAAGAAGGGAATGGCTACACCTTC	CSVEEEGNGYTF
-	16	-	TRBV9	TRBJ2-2	TGTGCCAGCAGCCTTCCATCCGGGGGAAACACCGGGGAGCTGTTTTTT	CASSLPSGGNTGELFF
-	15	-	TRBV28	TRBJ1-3	TGTGCCACCCGGGACATCATAAAATCTGGAAACACCATATATTTT	CATRDIIKSGNTIYF
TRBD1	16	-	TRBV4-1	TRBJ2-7	TGCGCCAGCAGCCTACTTGACAGGGGACAACCCTACGAGCAGTACTTC	CASSLLDRGQPYEQYF
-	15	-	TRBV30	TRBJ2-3	TGTGCCTGGAGTGTAGACTCGCCTTCCACAGATACGCAGTATTTT	CAWSVDSPSTDTQYF
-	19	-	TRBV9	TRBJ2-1	TGTGCCAGCAGCGTAGAGGGCGTCGGGGGCGGGGCTCCCTACAATGAGCAGTTCTTC	CASSVEGVGGGAPYNEQFF
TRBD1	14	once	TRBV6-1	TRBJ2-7	TGTGCCAGCAGTGTCCCCGACAGGGGCTACGAGCAGTACTTC	CASSVPDRGYEQYF
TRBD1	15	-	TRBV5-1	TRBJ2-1	TGCGCCAGCAGCGTACAACAGGGGACCTACAATGAGCAGTTCTTC	CASSVQQGTYNEQFF
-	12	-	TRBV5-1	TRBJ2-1	TGCGCCAGCAGCTATGGCTACAATGAGCAGTTCTTC	CASSYGYNEQFF
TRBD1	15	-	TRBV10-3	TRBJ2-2	TGTGCCATCAGTGAAAAGGGGGCGGACACCGGGGAGCTGTTTTTT	CAISEKGADTGELFF
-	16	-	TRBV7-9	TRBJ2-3	TGTGCCAGCAGTTCTAGACAGGACCCTTTCTCAGATACGCAGTATTTT	CASSSRQDPFSDTQYF
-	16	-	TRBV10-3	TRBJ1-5	TGTGCCATCAGTGAGTCGGGTCAGGGGAGCAATCAGCCCCAGCATTTT	CAISESGQGSNQPQHF
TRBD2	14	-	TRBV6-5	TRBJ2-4	TGTGCCAGCAGACAGACTAGCGGCAAAAACATTCAGTACTTC	CASRQTSGKNIQYF
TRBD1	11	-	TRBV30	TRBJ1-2	TGTGCCTGGACGACAGGGTATGGCTACACCTTC	CAWTTGYGYTF
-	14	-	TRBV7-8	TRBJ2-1	TGTGCCAGCAGCGACTCATCCAACTACAATGAGCAGTTCTTC	CASSDSSNYNEQFF
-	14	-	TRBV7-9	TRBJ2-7	TGTGCCAGCAGCTGGGGCTACAGGGCCTACGAGCAGTACTTC	CASSWGYRAYEQYF
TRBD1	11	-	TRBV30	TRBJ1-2	TGTGCCTGGGGGGACAGCTATGGCTACACCTTC	CAWGDSYGYTF
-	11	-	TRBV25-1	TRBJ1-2	TGTGCCAGCAGTTGGGGGCACGGCTACACCTTC	CASSWGHGYTF
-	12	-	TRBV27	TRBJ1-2	TGTGCCAGCAGTACTGCTGGATATGGCTACACCTTC	CASSTAGYGYTF
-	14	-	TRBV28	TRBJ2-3	TGTGCCAGCACTCCCCGGACTATCACAGATACGCAGTATTTT	CASTPRTITDTQYF
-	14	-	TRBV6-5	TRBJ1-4	TGTGCCAGCAGTCCCGGGATAAGAAATGAAAAACTGTTTTTT	CASSPGIRNEKLFF
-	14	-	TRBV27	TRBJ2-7	TGTGCCAGCAGTTTAGGGGCAACAGGGACAGAGCAGTACTTC	CASSLGATGTEQYF
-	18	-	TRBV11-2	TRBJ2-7	TGTGCCAGCAGCTTAGAAGTGGCAGGGGGGACCTTCTCCTACGAGCAGTACTTC	CASSLEVAGGTFSYEQYF
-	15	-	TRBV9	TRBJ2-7	TGTGCCAGCAGCGTAGCAGACGCTGTCTCCTACGAGCAGTACTTC	CASSVADAVSYEQYF
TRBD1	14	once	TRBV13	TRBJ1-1	TGTGCCAGCAGCCTGGACAGGGTGGGCACTGAAGCTTTCTTT	CASSLDRVGTEAFF
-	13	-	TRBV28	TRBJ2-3	TGTGCCAGCAGTTGGACTAGCACAGATACGCAGTATTTT	CASSWTSTDTQYF
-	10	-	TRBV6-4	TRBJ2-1	TGTGCCAGCAGTGACGCTAGCATGGTCTTC	CASSDASMVF
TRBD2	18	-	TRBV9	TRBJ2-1	TGTGCCAGCAGCCCCACGGGACTAGCGGGGGGGCTATACAATGAGCAGTTCTTC	CASSPTGLAGGLYNEQFF
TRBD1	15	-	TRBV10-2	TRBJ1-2	TGCGCCAGCAGTGAAAGTGGGACAGGGCTCTATGGCTACACCTTC	CASSESGTGLYGYTF
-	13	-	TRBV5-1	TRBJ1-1	TGCGCCAGCAGCTACCAGACGGACACTGAAGCTTTCTTT	CASSYQTDTEAFF
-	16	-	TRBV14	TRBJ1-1	TGTGCCAGCAGCTCGCTTAGATTCGGGGGGGGCACTGAAGCTTTCTTT	CASSSLRFGGGTEAFF
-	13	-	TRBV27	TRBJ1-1	TGTGCCAGCAGTTTCATCGGGAACACTGAAGCTTTCTTT	CASSFIGNTEAFF
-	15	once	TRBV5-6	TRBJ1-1	TGTGCCAGCAGCTTGGAGGGCCACATGGGTACTGAAGCTTTCTTT	CASSLEGHMGTEAFF
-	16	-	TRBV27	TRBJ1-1	TGTGCCAGCAGTTACCTCGGACAGAACCGGAACACTGAAGCTTTCTTT	CASSYLGQNRNTEAFF